The 16 T cell receptor beta chains below come from one sample, sequenced in a study of radiation and T cells in renal cell carcinoma (dated by TCRdb to the early 2020s). Library prep was done by the immunoSEQ multiplex PCR assay. TCRdb stores this immuneACCESS table with in-frame sequences only. Part of the clones is absent; in the studies checked, under half of the shortfall reflects unresolved V genes, and no reason is known for the rest. Present in this sample are approximately 22,000 clones, about 80% of which were seen just once. The ten largest make up 35% to 45% of the sample. The sample's time point label is to be understood as: baseline pretreatment blood. In the paper's terms, the treatment or condition label means: 15 Gy SBRT to primary tumor, nephrectomy 4 weeks later. The input for sequencing was blood, taken from a patient whose treatment included radiotherapy and nephrectomy. These receptors came from a man in his 60s with renal cell carcinoma.

The genes are TRBV4-1 and TRBJ2-2, with TRBD1 matching over 10 bases. This CDR3 contains 14 residues. Germline V CDR1 and CDR2: MGHRA, YSYEKL. The ends lost 7 bases at V and 6 bases at J; junction bases unmatched: 5. In nucleotides, the CDR3 is TGCGCCAGCACCCGGGACAGGGGCCCCGGGGAGCTGTTTTTT. Translating it yields CASTRDRGPGELFF.

The rearrangement joins TRBV7-2 to TRBJ2-7, with no clear D. Germline-derived CDR1 and CDR2 are SGHTA and FQGNSA. With 3 bases removed from V and 3 bases from J, the gap between germline ends came to 24 bases. This CDR3 has 18 amino acids. The CDR3 coding sequence is TGTGCCAGCAGCTTCCACCTCTATGGCGGTAGGCCACTCTACGAGCAGTACTTC. Protein: CASSFHLYGGRPLYEQYF.

V usage is TRBV18 and J usage is TRBJ1-2; D possibly corresponds to TRBD1 (6 bases). The germline V and J ends were trimmed by 4 bases and 2 bases, with 8 bases remaining between them. The CDR3 sequence is 13 residues long. Germline assignment: CDR1 KGHSH and CDR2 LQKENI. In DNA form, the CDR3 reads TGTGCCAGCTCACAACAGGGAAACTATGGCTACACCTTC. Its protein is CASSQQGNYGYTF.

This chain connects TRBV7-2 to TRBJ2-2; the D is unclear. Deletions cut 6 bases from V and 6 bases from J, with 26 bases between. This CDR3 has 18 residues. The germline V gene has CDR1 SGHTA and CDR2 FQGNSA. The chain's CDR3 is CASRAVLSGVGRAGELFF. CDR3 in DNA: TGTGCCAGCAGGGCCGTTTTGTCTGGGGTAGGAAGGGCCGGGGAGCTGTTTTTT.

V and J are TRBV7-9 and TRBJ2-1, with 7 bases matching TRBD1. Trimming took 3 bases from V and 0 from J; bases not matched to a gene: 5. CDR1 is SEHNR, CDR2 FQNEAQ, per germline (reference sequence). The CDR3 runs 16 residues. The CDR3 bases are TGTGCCAGCAGCTTTTTAGGGGGCAGCTCCTACAATGAGCAGTTCTTC. This translates into CASSFLGGSSYNEQFF.

The V and J genes are TRBV6-5 and TRBJ1-6, with D unresolved. V lost 9 bases and J lost 7, with 19 bases in between. The germline V gene encodes CDR1 MNHEY and CDR2 SVGAGI. CDR3 length: 15 amino acids. As DNA, the CDR3 is TGTGCCAGGGCGAAGGGTCCGGGCATAAATTCACCCCTCCACTTT. Translated, it gives CARAKGPGINSPLHF.

CDR3 in amino acids: CASSYRDRNYGYTF. The CDR3 nucleotides are TGTGCCAGCAGTTACCGGGACAGAAACTATGGCTACACCTTC. J is TRBJ1-2 and V is TRBV28, with 7 bases identical to TRBD1. CDR1 and CDR2 from the germline V gene are MDHEN and SYDVKM. The CDR3 extends over 14 amino acids. Germline trimming cut 4 bases from V and 2 bases from J; bases unmatched to any gene: 4.

The rearrangement links TRBV6-1 to TRBJ2-7; D remains unclear. Trimming took 5 bases from V and 5 from J, leaving 7 bases between them. The CDR3 is made up of 11 amino acids. The germline gives CDR1 MNHNS, CDR2 SASEGT. The CDR3 nucleotides read TGTGCCAGCAGTAGTTCCAACGAGCAGTACTTC. It encodes CASSSSNEQYF.

The gene calls are TRBV27 and TRBJ1-1, with D maybe TRBD1 (6 bases). The CDR3 runs to 14 residues. Per the germline V gene, CDR1 is MNHEY and CDR2 is SMNVEV (reference sequence). V was pared by 6 bases and J by 1 base, with 12 bases between. CDR3 amino acids: CASREGHPNTEAFF. The CDR3 DNA sequence: TGTGCCAGCAGGGAGGGACACCCGAACACTGAAGCTTTCTTT.

This chain uses TRBV7-9 with TRBJ2-2, with TRBD2 matching over 9 bases. J lost 4 bases, V lost 3 bases, and 6 bases had no gene match. This CDR3 is 16 amino acids long. Germline CDR1 is SEHNR and CDR2 is FQNEAQ (reference sequence). The CDR3 spells CASSFSLAGFTGELFF. CDR3 nucleotides: TGTGCCAGCAGCTTCTCTCTAGCGGGATTCACCGGGGAGCTGTTTTTT. Filled out from reference TRBV7-9 and TRBJ2-2, the complete variable domain reads DTGVSQNPRHKITKRGQNVTFRCDPISEHNRLYWYRQTLGQGPEFLTYFQNEAQLEKSRLLSDRFSAERPKGSFSTLEIQRTEQGDSAMYLCASSFSLAGFTGELFFGEGSRLTVL.

This chain connects TRBV7-2 to TRBJ2-2; maybe TRBD1 (5 bases). The CDR3 runs 16 residues. Trimming removed 5 bases at V and 4 bases at J, with 17 bases between. Germline V gene lookup returns CDR1 SGHTA and CDR2 FQGNSA. The CDR3 sequence: CASSPGPGKSTGELFF. The DNA for the CDR3 is TGTGCCAGCAGCCCGGGTCCAGGGAAGAGCACCGGGGAGCTGTTTTTT.

The V and J genes are TRBV19 and TRBJ2-7; 11 bases are shared with TRBD1. Per germline, CDR1 LNHDA and CDR2 SQIVND (reference sequence). The junction had 3 bases not matched to a gene; V was cut back by 6 bases and J by 2 bases. This CDR3 contains 14 residues. CDR3 loop: CASSRDRGTYEQYF. The CDR3 DNA sequence: TGTGCCAGTAGCCGGGACAGGGGGACCTACGAGCAGTACTTC.

The J gene is TRBJ1-6, the V gene TRBV5-4; 11 bases align to TRBD1. CDR1 SGHNT and CDR2 YYREEE come from the germline V gene (reference sequence). With 4 bases clipped from V and 10 bases from J, the junction kept 1 base outside the gene matches. The CDR3 spans 13 residues. CDR3 protein: CASSGTGGSPLHF. CDR3 sequence (DNA): TGTGCCAGCAGCGGGACAGGGGGATCACCCCTCCACTTT.

The CDR3 is CTSSQLARDRGNQPQHF. The DNA of the CDR3 is TGCACCAGCAGCCAATTGGCACGGGACAGGGGGAATCAGCCCCAGCATTTT. The chain is built from TRBV1 and TRBJ1-5; whether TRBD1, the table's D call, matches the DNA was not checked. TRBV1 is a pseudogene. There are 17 residues in the CDR3.

This chain uses TRBV15 with TRBJ2-3, with 7 bases fitting TRBD1. The CDR3 runs 16 residues. CDR1 is LNHNV and CDR2 is YYDKDF in the germline V gene (reference sequence). After removal of 1 base from V and 2 bases from J, the junction contained 6 bases not matched to a gene. The CDR3 nucleotides are TGTGCCACCAGCAGAGGGTCCAGGGGGTCCACAGATACGCAGTATTTT. This gives the protein CATSRGSRGSTDTQYF.

The chain combines TRBV9 with TRBJ1-5; 8 bases map to TRBD1. This CDR3 region has 15 residues. V trimming: 0 bases; J trimming: 7 bases; junction bases outside the gene matches: 6. The germline gives CDR1 SGDLS, CDR2 YYNGEE. The CDR3 DNA reads TGTGCCAGCAGCGTAGATGGGACAGGAGGACAGCCCCAGCATTTT. This codes for CASSVDGTGGQPQHF.